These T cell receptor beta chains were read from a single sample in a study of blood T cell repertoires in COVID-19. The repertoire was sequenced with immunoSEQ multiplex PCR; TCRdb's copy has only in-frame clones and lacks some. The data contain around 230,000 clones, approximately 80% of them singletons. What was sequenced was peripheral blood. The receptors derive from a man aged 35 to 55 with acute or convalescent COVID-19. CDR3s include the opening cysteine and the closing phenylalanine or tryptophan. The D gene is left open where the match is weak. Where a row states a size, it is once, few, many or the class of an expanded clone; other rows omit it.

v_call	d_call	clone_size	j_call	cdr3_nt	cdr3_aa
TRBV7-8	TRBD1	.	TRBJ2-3	TGTGCCAGCAGCCCCCACCGGGACAGGAGCACAGATACGCAGTATTTT	CASSPHRDRSTDTQYF
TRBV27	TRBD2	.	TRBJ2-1	TGTGCCAGCAGTCCCGGATCTAGCGGGGACTACAATGAGCAGTTCTTC	CASSPGSSGDYNEQFF
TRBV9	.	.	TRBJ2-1	TGTGCCAGCAGCGTCCGCCCCGGGACCTACAATGAGCAGTTCTTC	CASSVRPGTYNEQFF
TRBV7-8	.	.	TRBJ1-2	TGTGCCAGCAGCGCTAGACCACTGAGTGGCTACACCTTC	CASSARPLSGYTF
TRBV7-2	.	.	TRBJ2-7	TGTGCCAGCAGCTTAGGCCTAATCTACGAGCAGTACTTC	CASSLGLIYEQYF
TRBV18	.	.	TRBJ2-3	TGTGCCAGCTCACCACCGGCTCCTCCAGATACGCAGTATTTT	CASSPPAPPDTQYF
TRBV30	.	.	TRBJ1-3	TGTGCCTGGAGTGCAACTTCCTCTGGAAACACCATATATTTT	CAWSATSSGNTIYF
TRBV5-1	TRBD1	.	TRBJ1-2	TGCGCCAGCAGCCCGACAGGGGGGGACTATGGCTACACCTTC	CASSPTGGDYGYTF
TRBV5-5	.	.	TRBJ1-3	TGTGCCAGCAGCCGATCCCCAGGCGCCTCTGGAAACACCATATATTTT	CASSRSPGASGNTIYF
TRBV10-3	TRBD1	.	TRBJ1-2	TGTGCCATCAGTGGAGGGGGCCAGGCCTCCTATGGCTACACCTTC	CAISGGGQASYGYTF
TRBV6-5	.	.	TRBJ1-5	TGTGCCAGCAGTTCGGACGCGGGGAAGCCCCAGCATTTT	CASSSDAGKPQHF
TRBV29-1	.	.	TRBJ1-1	TGCAGTGCACACGAGAACACTGAAGCTTTCTTT	CSAHENTEAFF
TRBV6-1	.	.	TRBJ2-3	TGTGCCAGCAGTGCGATTTTAGCGGACCTAGGAACAGATACGCAGTATTTT	CASSAILADLGTDTQYF
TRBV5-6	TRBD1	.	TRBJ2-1	TGTGCCAGCAGCTTCCGGGACAGGGTCTACAATGAGCAGTTCTTC	CASSFRDRVYNEQFF
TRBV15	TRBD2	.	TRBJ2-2	TGTGCCACCAGAAAAACTAGCGGGAGTGTGAACACCGGGGAGCTGTTTTTT	CATRKTSGSVNTGELFF
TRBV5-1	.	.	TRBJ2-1	TGCGCCAGCAGCTTGATAGGCGGTGGGCAGTTCTTC	CASSLIGGGQFF
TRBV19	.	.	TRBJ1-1	TGTGCCAGTAGTACGACCGCGACCGGGGGGGCTTTCTTT	CASSTTATGGAFF
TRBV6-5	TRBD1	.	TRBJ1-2	TGTGCCAGCAGTTACTCGATGGGACAGGGATACGGCTACACCTTC	CASSYSMGQGYGYTF
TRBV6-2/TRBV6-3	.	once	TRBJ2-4	TGTGCCAGCAGTTACGATACGAGGCCCTTTCAGTACTTC	CASSYDTRPFQYF
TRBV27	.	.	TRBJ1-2	TGTGCCAGCACCCCGTCAGGGGCACAAGGGGGCTACACCTTC	CASTPSGAQGGYTF
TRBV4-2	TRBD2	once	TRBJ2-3	TGTGCCAGCAGCCTGATAGCGGGAGGGAGCACAGATACGCAGTATTTT	CASSLIAGGSTDTQYF
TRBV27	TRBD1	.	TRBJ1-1	TGTGCCAGCGGCCTTCAGGGGGCGAACACTGAAGCTTTCTTT	CASGLQGANTEAFF
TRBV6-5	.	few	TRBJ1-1	TGTGCCAGCAGGAGGACAGCGGTGGACACTGAAGCTTTCTTT	CASRRTAVDTEAFF
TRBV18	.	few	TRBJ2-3	TGTGCCAGCTCACCCAGGGACAATGAAGGCACAGATACGCAGTATTTT	CASSPRDNEGTDTQYF
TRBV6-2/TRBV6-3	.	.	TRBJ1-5	TGTGCCAGCAGTTACCGACCCCTACAGGGACCTTTACCCCAGCATTTT	CASSYRPLQGPLPQHF
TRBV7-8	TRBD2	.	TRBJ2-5	TGTGCCAGCAGCCTAATTGGGGGGACTAGCGCGCAAGAGACCCAGTACTTC	CASSLIGGTSAQETQYF
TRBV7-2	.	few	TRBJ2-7	TGTGCCAGCAGCTCTCCCCAGAACCGCCGCTACGAGCAGTACTTC	CASSSPQNRRYEQYF
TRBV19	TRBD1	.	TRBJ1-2	TGTGCCAGTAGTACCATCCGGGACAGGTTGTATGGCTACACCTTC	CASSTIRDRLYGYTF
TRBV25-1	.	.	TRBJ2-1	TGTGCCAGCAGTGAATTGACAGGACGGGGTAATTCAGCCAATGAGCAGTTCTTC	CASSELTGRGNSANEQFF
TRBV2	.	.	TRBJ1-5	TGTGCCAGCGGACTGACCGGAAATAGCAATCAGCCCCAGCATTTT	CASGLTGNSNQPQHF
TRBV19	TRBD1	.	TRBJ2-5	TGTGCCATCCGGGACAGGGAGACCCAGTACTTC	CAIRDRETQYF
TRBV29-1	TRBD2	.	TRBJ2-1	TGCAGCGTCCGCGGGACTAGCGTTTACAATGAGCAGTTCTTC	CSVRGTSVYNEQFF
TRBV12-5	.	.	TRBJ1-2	TGTGCTAGTGGTTTGGTTGGGGGCAACACCTTC	CASGLVGGNTF
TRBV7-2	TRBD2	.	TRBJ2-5	TGTGCCAGCAGCTTAAAAATTGGAGTAGGCGGGAGGCAGGAGACCCAGTACTTC	CASSLKIGVGGRQETQYF
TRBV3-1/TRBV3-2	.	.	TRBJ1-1	TGTGCCAGCAGCCAAGTCGTGACGGGTGAAGCTTTCTTT	CASSQVVTGEAFF